Below, 20 T cell receptor beta chains from the same sample are listed, as sequenced in a study of vaccination and CD4 T cells after COVID-19. Their recognized antigens are unknown. Cultured CD4+ T-cell DNA underwent Oncomine TCR Beta short-read sequencing. Via MiXCR, TCRdb re-called the PCR reads, giving one row per CDR3 protein. The sample shows around 25,000 distinct CDR3 sequences, around 40% of them seen only once. Time point given: late sampling 161 to 241 days after vaccination in a few convalescent patients. As to treatment: roughly 10-day PBMC culture with coronavirus spike peptide pools or control peptides (ViraFEST assay). The sample was CD4+ T cells from blood, cultured in vitro, taken about 7 months after SARS-CoV-2 vaccination. These receptor sequences come from a human donor who had recovered from COVID-19.

The chain carries TRBV7-2 and TRBJ2-1; 10 bases line up with TRBD2. There are 15 residues in the CDR3. V was clipped by 2 bases and J by 7 bases; unmatched bases: 5. Germline V gene lookup returns CDR1 SGHTA and CDR2 FQGNSA. As DNA, the CDR3 is TGTGCCAGCAGCTTAAGGGGACTAGCGCCTAATGAGCAGTTCTTC. Protein: CASSLRGLAPNEQFF.

A single count supports this clonotype. V and J are TRBV27 and TRBJ2-1, with 7 nucleotides matching TRBD2. CDR3 length equals 16 residues. J was trimmed by 5 bases and V by 4 bases; bases with no gene match: 11. CDR1 is MNHEY and CDR2 is SMNVEV in the germline V gene (reference sequence). CDR3 nucleotide sequence: TGTGCCAGCAGTTACGTGACTAGCTGGAGAAACAATGAGCAGTTCTTC. Residues: CASSYVTSWRNNEQFF.

This clonotype was counted a few times. The V gene is TRBV20-1, the J gene TRBJ2-3; 9 bases line up with TRBD2. In germline, CDR1 is DFQATT, CDR2 SNEGSKA (reference sequence). This CDR3 contains 14 residues. Losses at the gene ends were 3 bases for V and 4 bases for J; bases not matched to a gene: 5. In nucleotides, the CDR3 is TGCAGTGCTAGGCGGGAGGGCCTTGCAGATACGCAGTATTTT. Translating gives CSARREGLADTQYF.

This chain links TRBV20-1 with TRBJ2-1; 10 nucleotides line up with TRBD2. The ends lost 1 base at V and 10 bases at J; junction bases unmatched: 10. Per germline, CDR1 DFQATT and CDR2 SNEGSKA (reference sequence). The length of the CDR3 is 15 residues. CDR3 region: CSARGTSGTAREQFF. Written as DNA, the CDR3 is TGCAGTGCTAGAGGTACTAGCGGGACGGCACGGGAGCAGTTCTTC.

This chain joins TRBV20-1 and TRBJ2-3; 7 nucleotides agree with TRBD2. This CDR3 comprises 12 residues. The germline CDR1 and CDR2 sequences are DFQATT and SNEGSKA (reference sequence). V shed 6 bases, J shed 5 bases, and the junction held 5 bases outside the gene matches. CDR3 nucleotides: TGCAGTGCGACGGCGGGAGAAGATACGCAGTATTTT. Amino acid sequence: CSATAGEDTQYF.

This sequence joins TRBV29-1 and TRBJ1-1; D is uncertain. This CDR3 comprises 13 residues. The germline V gene encodes CDR1 SQVTM and CDR2 ANQGSEA. With 7 bases removed from V and 1 base from J, the gap between germline ends came to 13 bases. CDR3 loop: CSAEQETNTEAFF. In DNA, the CDR3 is TGCAGCGCCGAGCAGGAGACGAACACTGAAGCTTTCTTT. Filled out from reference TRBV29-1 and TRBJ1-1, the complete variable domain reads SAVISQKPSRDICQRGTSLTIQCQVDSQVTMMFWYRQQPGQSLTLIATANQGSEATYESGFVIDKFPISRPNLTFSTLTVSNMSPEDSSIYLCSAEQETNTEAFFGQGTRLTVV.

V gene TRBV28 combines with J gene TRBJ2-5; 7 nucleotides match TRBD1. Germline V gene sequence: CDR1 MDHEN, CDR2 SYDVKM. The CDR3 runs 15 residues. J was trimmed by 6 bases and V by 4 bases; bases with no gene match: 11. Here the CDR3 DNA reads TGTGCCAGCAGTTCAATAAGGACAGGTTTGAAGACCCAGTACTTC. Encoded protein: CASSSIRTGLKTQYF.

This chain's CDR3 is CSATTGPYEQYF. The CDR3 bases are TGCAGTGCGACGACAGGGCCCTACGAGCAGTACTTC. The chain recombines TRBV20-1 with TRBJ2-7, with 7 positions matching TRBD1. Trimming took 6 bases from V and 2 from J; bases not matched to a gene: 4. Per the germline V gene, CDR1 is DFQATT and CDR2 is SNEGSKA (reference sequence). This CDR3 comprises 12 residues.

The chain employs TRBV6-1 and TRBJ1-1; no reliable D call. CDR3 length: 12 residues. CDR1 is MNHNS, CDR2 SASEGT, per germline. Trimming took off 6 bases at V and 4 bases at J, with 9 bases between the two ends. In DNA form, the CDR3 reads TGTGCCAGCAGGACACAGCCCACTGAAGCTTTCTTT. Translating it yields CASRTQPTEAFF.

CDR3 amino acids: CASSPRDRSYNEQFF. Here the CDR3 DNA reads TGTGCCAGCAGCCCCCGGGACAGGAGCTACAATGAGCAGTTCTTC. The V call is TRBV7-2, the J call TRBJ2-1; 8 bases align to TRBD1. Germline V CDR1 and CDR2: SGHTA, FQGNSA. J gave up 3 bases and V 5 bases, and 6 bases lay outside the gene matches. This CDR3 has 15 residues.

This clonotype has just a few counts. The rearrangement uses TRBV7-8 and TRBJ2-7; 7 positions agree with TRBD1. Trimming removed 2 bases from V and 6 bases from J; junction bases left unmatched: 10. The germline CDR1 and CDR2 sequences are SGHVS and FQNEAQ. CDR3 length: 15 amino acids. The DNA of the CDR3 is TGTGCCAGCAGCTTATTACTAACAAAGGGGGCCGAGCAGTACTTC. It translates to CASSLLLTKGAEQYF.

A few counts support this clonotype. V and J are TRBV5-4 and TRBJ1-2; 9 nucleotides agree with TRBD1. CDR1 is SGHNT, CDR2 YYREEE, per germline (reference sequence). The trim removed 4 bases at V and 7 bases at J, leaving 11 bases unmatched. The CDR3 runs 15 residues. CDR3 amino acids: CASSRWGQGRGGYTF. DNA of the CDR3: TGTGCCAGCAGCCGATGGGGACAGGGAAGGGGTGGCTACACCTTC.

This chain connects TRBV10-3 to TRBJ2-7; the D gene is possibly TRBD2 (5 bases). Germline assignment: CDR1 ENHRY and CDR2 SYGVKD. The CDR3 covers 12 residues. V was clipped by 2 bases and J by 3 bases, with 5 bases between them. CDR3 in DNA: TGTGCCATCAGTGAGGGACTCTACGAGCAGTACTTC. This codes for CAISEGLYEQYF.

V usage is TRBV7-9 and J usage is TRBJ2-4; D remains ambiguous. Germline loops: CDR1 SEHNR, CDR2 FQNEAQ (reference sequence). V lost 3 bases and J 6 bases, leaving 6 bases between the germline ends. The CDR3 length is 12 residues. CDR3 sequence (DNA): TGTGCCAGCAGCTTCGGACCAAACATTCAGTACTTC. Encoded protein: CASSFGPNIQYF.

V usage is TRBV4-3 and J usage is TRBJ2-2, with TRBD2 matching over 7 bases. This CDR3 is 16 amino acids long. V lost 1 base, J lost 4 bases, and 6 bases stayed unmatched. Per germline, CDR1 LGHNA and CDR2 YSLEER. In DNA form, the CDR3 reads TGCGCCAGCAGCCAAGGGAACGGGGGGAGCACCGGGGAGCTGTTTTTT. Translated: CASSQGNGGSTGELFF.

V usage is TRBV19 and J usage is TRBJ1-1; D perhaps matches TRBD1 (5 bases). This CDR3 region has 15 residues. The V gene lost 6 bases and the J gene lost 0 bases, with 14 bases spanning the gap. CDR1 and CDR2 from the germline V gene are LNHDA and SQIVND (reference sequence). CDR3 nucleotides: TGTGCCAGTAGCTGGGACGCGGACTTGAACACTGAAGCTTTCTTT. It codes for CASSWDADLNTEAFF. The full variable domain, in which reference TRBV19 and TRBJ1-1 provide the parts outside the CDR3, is DGGITQSPKYLFRKEGQNVTLSCEQNLNHDAMYWYRQDPGQGLRLIYYSQIVNDFQKGDIAEGYSVSREKKESFPLTVTSAQKNPTAFYLCASSWDADLNTEAFFGQGTRLTVV.

This clonotype showed up just a few times. This rearrangement joins TRBV20-1 to TRBJ1-1; no clear D gene. The CDR3 covers 15 residues. Trimming cost V 4 bases and J 0 bases, with 15 bases left between them. The germline V gene has CDR1 DFQATT and CDR2 SNEGSKA (reference sequence). The DNA for the CDR3 is TGCAGTGCTATTGGTACGGCAGTCCTGAACACTGAAGCTTTCTTT. It translates to CSAIGTAVLNTEAFF.

This clonotype has only a few counts. The CDR3 loop reads CASSRDYSYEQYF. CDR3 in DNA: TGTGCCAGTAGTCGCGACTACTCCTACGAGCAGTACTTC. The chain uses TRBV19 and TRBJ2-7, with TRBD2 as a possible D gene (5 bases). V lost 5 bases, J lost 0 bases, and 8 bases lay in between. The CDR3 is 13 amino acids. Germline V gives CDR1 LNHDA, CDR2 SQIVND (reference sequence).

This clonotype came up a few times. The V call is TRBV7-2, the J call TRBJ2-3; D possibly corresponds to TRBD1 (6 bases). The germline V gene has CDR1 SGHTA and CDR2 FQGNSA. The CDR3 spans 15 residues. The V end was cut by 0 bases, the J end by 2 bases, with 9 bases between. Here the CDR3 reads CASSLADRITDTQYF. CDR3 DNA sequence: TGTGCCAGCAGCTTAGCTGACAGGATCACAGATACGCAGTATTTT. Variable domain in full (rest from reference TRBV7-2 and TRBJ2-3): GAGVSQSPSNKVTEKGKDVELRCDPISGHTALYWYRQSLGQGLEFLIYFQGNSAPDKSGLPSDRFSAERTGGSVSTLTIQRTQQEDSAVYLCASSLADRITDTQYFGPGTRLTVL.

This clonotype was counted only a few times. V is TRBV15 and J is TRBJ2-6; TRBD2 matches at 7 bases. The CDR3 has 15 amino acids. V was clipped by 3 bases and J by 1 base; unmatched bases: 0. Germline lookup yields CDR1 LNHNV and CDR2 YYDKDF (reference sequence). The CDR3 loop is CATSRGGSGANVLTF. The DNA for the CDR3 is TGTGCCACCAGCAGGGGGGGGTCTGGGGCCAACGTCCTGACTTTC.